This T cell receptor (beta chain) was obtained from a study of PD-1 blockade in classical Hodgkin lymphoma. Every single patient, without exception, relapsed after autologous stem cell transplantation, and brentuximab vedotin exposure varied. There are 15 residues in the CDR3. From germline, CDR1 is SNHLY and CDR2 FYNNEI. After removal of 6 bases from V and 4 bases from J, the junction contained 6 bases not matched to a gene. With respect to this clone: Its specificity is unknown.

Study conclusions and caveats: Patients who responded completely had about the same baseline diversity as newly diagnosed patients. Baseline TCR diversity was reportedly lower in newly diagnosed patients than healthy donors.

TCRdb's copy holds only in-frame clones and misses some; the assay was immunoSEQ multiplex PCR. There are 90,000 to 100,000 clones in the sample; about 88% occur only once, and around a tenth lies in the top ten. Sequenced here: peripheral blood mononuclear cells (PBMCs), sampled before the second cycle of nivolumab. This chain joins TRBV2 and TRBJ2-3, with 11 bases lining up with TRBD1. The TCR comes from a human donor with classical Hodgkin lymphoma. CDR3 protein: CASRPGQGVADTQYF. Here the CDR3 DNA reads TGTGCCAGCAGACCGGGACAGGGGGTGGCAGATACGCAGTATTTT.